One and the same sample provided the 3 T cell receptor beta chains below, sequenced in a study of post-analysis software for immune sequencing data. General study results and limits: Higher frequency in patients than in controls was seen for about five TRBV segments, with TRBV5-6, TRBV5-1 and TRBV20-1 among them.

Built from TCR beta cDNA, the libraries had unique molecular identifiers in them. TCRdb fed the PCR reads into MiXCR, producing one record per CDR3 protein. The sample shows around 400,000 distinct CDR3 sequences, less than 40% of them seen only once. No antigens are known for them. Sequenced sample: blood. These receptors were taken from a girl under 18 with multiple sclerosis.

J is TRBJ1-6 and V is TRBV14, with D uncertain. Germline V CDR1 and CDR2: SGHDN, FVKESK. The V end lost 0 bases, the J end lost 14 bases, and 11 bases lay between the germline ends. This CDR3 is built from 13 residues. The CDR3 DNA is TGTGCCAGCAGCCAAGATTGGGGAGAGTCCCTCCACTTT. Protein sequence: CASSQDWGESLHF.

This clonotype showed up just a few times. The CDR3 here is CSARSGTGLGEQYF. CDR3 DNA: TGCAGTGCTAGATCGGGGACGGGCCTAGGGGAGCAGTACTTC. J is TRBJ2-7 and V is TRBV20-1; TRBD1 or TRBD2 may be the D gene (5 bases each). CDR3 size: 14 residues. Trimming shortened V by 2 bases and J by 7 bases, and 18 bases separated the two germline ends. Germline CDR1 reads DFQATT; CDR2 reads SNEGSKA (reference sequence).

CDR3 bases: TGTGCCAGCAGCTCGACAGATTTCATGAACACTGAAGCTTTCTTT. Its protein is CASSSTDFMNTEAFF. The V call is TRBV13, the J call TRBJ1-1, with D perhaps TRBD1 (5 bases). CDR1 is PRHDT and CDR2 is FYEKMQ in the germline V gene (reference sequence). V was pared by 4 bases and J by 0 bases, with 12 bases between. The CDR3 length is 15 residues.